These T cell receptor beta chains were read from a single sample in a study of blood T cell repertoires in COVID-19. TCRdb's table, derived via immunoSEQ multiplex PCR, lists solely in-frame clones and lacks some. The data hold 300,000 to 350,000 clones, with 88% observed a single time. Material for sequencing was peripheral blood. The receptors shown here come from a woman aged 70-85 years with COVID-19, enrolled during active disease. The conserved cysteine and the conserved F or W are not part of the CDR3 here. The D gene is left open where the match is weak. The listing skips clone size in some rows; elsewhere it reads once, few, many or a size class.

TRBD2	-	TRBV4-2	ASSQDMSSGANEQF
-	once	TRBV2	ASSESLQNNSPLH
-	-	TRBV2	ASSEWANYEQY
TRBD1	once	TRBV11-2	ASSSRGRGRNTEAF
TRBD1	-	TRBV10-3	AIAGTGRENTEAF
TRBD2	-	TRBV4-3	ASSQDLVRGDFSYEQY
-	once	TRBV9	ASSGGGGIEQY
TRBD1	-	TRBV19	ASSISTGGTDQPQH
-	once	TRBV4-2	ASSQGPPNTQY
TRBD1	-	TRBV4-3	ASSQDGPPGGPNEKLF
TRBD1	-	TRBV28	ASSLGDRDYEQY
TRBD2	few	TRBV3-1/TRBV3-2	ASSFGTGGTGELF
-	once	TRBV24-1	ATRVGGSETQY
TRBD1	once	TRBV27	ASRSTGQENTIY
TRBD1	-	TRBV30	AWSAGTGRDEQY
-	-	TRBV4-1	ASSQAQGTTGANVLT
-	-	TRBV30	AWKVREPTAVLF
-	-	TRBV30	AWTRLQQGGEAF
-	-	TRBV6-1	ASSDPLGSEAF
-	-	TRBV6-5	ASSYAGNRAPEAF
-	-	TRBV6-6	ASSYGTLGNTIY
TRBD1	-	TRBV5-6	ASSLEKDRGLHTQY
-	many	TRBV11-2	ASSPRQVPYGYT
-	-	TRBV6-2/TRBV6-3	ASSPASRVTEAF
-	-	TRBV30	AWMTGDGTDTQY
-	-	TRBV2	ASSAITGDSPLH
TRBD1	-	TRBV24-1	ATRDRGNQPQH
-	-	TRBV29-1	SVGQKNTGELF
TRBD1	-	TRBV5-1	ASRWTGATEAF
TRBD1	-	TRBV29-1	SVETGVVGANVLT
TRBD1	few	TRBV6-5	ASRTQGSYGYT
-	-	TRBV29-1	SVAGRYNEQF
-	-	TRBV28	ASRDRTATNEKLF
TRBD1	-	TRBV7-8	ASSAGTGPNQPQH
-	-	TRBV20-1	SARGPYEQY
-	-	TRBV2	ASSADRSGDTQY
-	-	TRBV7-8	ASSSGSSYNEQF
TRBD1	-	TRBV27	ASSLRDSLYEQY
-	-	TRBV28	ASSALGQNYGYT
-	few	TRBV5-4	ASSYRAGDYGYT
TRBD1	-	TRBV2	ASQGAYSNQPQH
-	-	TRBV19	ASSIVGREINQPQH